This entry is about one T cell receptor beta chain. Its cognate antigen is unknown. The sample comes from a study of shared clonotypes between healthy human individuals. Some clones are missing from TCRdb's copy, which holds only in-frame ones; the method was immunoSEQ multiplex PCR. The data contain about 2.4 million clones, about 92% of them singletons. Findings and caveats of the study: Larger estimated richness was generally seen in naive subsets than in memory subsets. Non-shared clonotypes had lower generation probabilities than those shared by all four donors.

The sequenced sample was naive CD4+ T cells sorted from blood. Subset defined: CD45RA+ positively selected. This sequence was found in a man aged 18 to 29 in good health.

The CDR3: CATGVQGASKQYF. The CDR3, as DNA: TGTGCCACCGGGGTACAGGGGGCATCGAAGCAGTACTTC. The chain carries TRBV27 and TRBJ2-7; TRBD1 matches 9 bases. This CDR3 spans 13 amino acids. Trimming at V came to 10 bases and at J to 8 bases, leaving 12 bases not matched to a gene. CDR1 is MNHEY, CDR2 SMNVEV, per germline (reference sequence).